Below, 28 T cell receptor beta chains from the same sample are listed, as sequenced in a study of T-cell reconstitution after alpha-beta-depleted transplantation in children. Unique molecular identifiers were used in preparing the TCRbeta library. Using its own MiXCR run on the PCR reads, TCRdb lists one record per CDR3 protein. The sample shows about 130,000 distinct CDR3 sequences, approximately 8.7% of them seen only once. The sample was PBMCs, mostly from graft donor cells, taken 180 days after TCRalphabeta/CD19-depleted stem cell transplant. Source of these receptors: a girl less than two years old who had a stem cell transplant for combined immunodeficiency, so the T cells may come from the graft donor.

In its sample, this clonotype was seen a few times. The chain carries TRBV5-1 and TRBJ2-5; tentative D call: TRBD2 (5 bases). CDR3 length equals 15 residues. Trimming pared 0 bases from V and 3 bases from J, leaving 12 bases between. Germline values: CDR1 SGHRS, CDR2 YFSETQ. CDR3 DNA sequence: TGCGCCAGCAGCTTGGTAGGACTCTCCGAAGAGACCCAGTACTTC. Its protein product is CASSLVGLSEETQYF.

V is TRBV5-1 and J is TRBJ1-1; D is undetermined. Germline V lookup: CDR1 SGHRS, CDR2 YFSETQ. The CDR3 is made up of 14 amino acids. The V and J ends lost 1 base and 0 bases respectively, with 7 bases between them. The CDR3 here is CASSLNVLNTEAFF. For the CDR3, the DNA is TGCGCCAGCAGCTTGAACGTCTTGAACACTGAAGCTTTCTTT.

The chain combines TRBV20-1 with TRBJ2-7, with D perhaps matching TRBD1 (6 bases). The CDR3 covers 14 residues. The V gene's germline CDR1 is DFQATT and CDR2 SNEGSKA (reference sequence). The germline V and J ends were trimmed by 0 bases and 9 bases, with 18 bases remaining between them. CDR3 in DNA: TGCAGTGCTAGAGATTCCGGGCAGGGGTACTCGCAGTACTTC. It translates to CSARDSGQGYSQYF.

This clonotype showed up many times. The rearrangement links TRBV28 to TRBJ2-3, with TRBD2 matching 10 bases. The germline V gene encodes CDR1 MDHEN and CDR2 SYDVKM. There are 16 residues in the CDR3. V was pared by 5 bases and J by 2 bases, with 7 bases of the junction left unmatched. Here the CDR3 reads CASSPRLAGDTDTQYF. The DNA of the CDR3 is TGTGCCAGCAGTCCCCGCCTAGCGGGGGACACAGATACGCAGTATTTT.

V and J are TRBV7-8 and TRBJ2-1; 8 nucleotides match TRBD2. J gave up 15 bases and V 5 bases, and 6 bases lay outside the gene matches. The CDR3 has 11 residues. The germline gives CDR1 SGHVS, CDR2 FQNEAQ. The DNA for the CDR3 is TGTGCCAGCAGCCCGGGACTAGAGAGGTTCTTC. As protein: CASSPGLERFF.

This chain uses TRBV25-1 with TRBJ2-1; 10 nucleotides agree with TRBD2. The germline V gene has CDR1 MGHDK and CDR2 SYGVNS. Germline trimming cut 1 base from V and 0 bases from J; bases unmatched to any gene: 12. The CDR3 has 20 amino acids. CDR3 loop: CASSESRVKAGGSSYNEQFF. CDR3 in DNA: TGTGCCAGCAGTGAATCTCGGGTTAAAGCGGGAGGGAGCTCCTACAATGAGCAGTTCTTC. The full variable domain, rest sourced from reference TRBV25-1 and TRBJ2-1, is EADIYQTPRYLVIGTGKKITLECSQTMGHDKMYWYQQDPGMELHLIHYSYGVNSTEKGDLSSESTVSRIRTEHFPLTLESARPSHTSQYLCASSESRVKAGGSSYNEQFFGPGTRLTVL.

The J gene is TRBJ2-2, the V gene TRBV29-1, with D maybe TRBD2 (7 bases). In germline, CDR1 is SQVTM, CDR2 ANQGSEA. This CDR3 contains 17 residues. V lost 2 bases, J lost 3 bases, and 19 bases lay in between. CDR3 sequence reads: CSVENPAGASDTGELFF. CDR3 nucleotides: TGCAGCGTTGAAAATCCGGCGGGGGCCAGTGACACCGGGGAGCTGTTTTTT.

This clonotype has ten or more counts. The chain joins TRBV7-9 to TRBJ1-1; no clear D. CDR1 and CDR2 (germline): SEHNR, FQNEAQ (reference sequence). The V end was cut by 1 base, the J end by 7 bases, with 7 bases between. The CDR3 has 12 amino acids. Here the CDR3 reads CASSLGGIEAFF. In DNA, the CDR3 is TGTGCCAGCAGCTTAGGGGGTATTGAAGCTTTCTTT.

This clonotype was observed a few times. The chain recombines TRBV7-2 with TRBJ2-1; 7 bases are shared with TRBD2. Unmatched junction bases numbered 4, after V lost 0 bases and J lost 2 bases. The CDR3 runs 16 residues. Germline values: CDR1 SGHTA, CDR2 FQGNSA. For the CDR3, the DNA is TGTGCCAGCAGCTTAGCGGGCGGGAGTCCCTACAATGAGCAGTTCTTC. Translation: CASSLAGGSPYNEQFF.

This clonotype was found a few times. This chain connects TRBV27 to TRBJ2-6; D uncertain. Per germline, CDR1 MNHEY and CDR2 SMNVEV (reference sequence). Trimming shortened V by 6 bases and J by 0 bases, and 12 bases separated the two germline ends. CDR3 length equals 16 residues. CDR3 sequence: CASRAVVYSGANVLTF. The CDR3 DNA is TGTGCCAGCAGAGCTGTCGTATACTCTGGGGCCAACGTCCTGACTTTC.

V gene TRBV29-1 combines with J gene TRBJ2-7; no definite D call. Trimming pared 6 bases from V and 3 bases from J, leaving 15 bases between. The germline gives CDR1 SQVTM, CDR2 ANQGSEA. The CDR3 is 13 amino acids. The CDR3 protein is CSVLPVGNYEQYF. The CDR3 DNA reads TGCAGCGTCCTTCCAGTGGGGAACTACGAGCAGTACTTC.

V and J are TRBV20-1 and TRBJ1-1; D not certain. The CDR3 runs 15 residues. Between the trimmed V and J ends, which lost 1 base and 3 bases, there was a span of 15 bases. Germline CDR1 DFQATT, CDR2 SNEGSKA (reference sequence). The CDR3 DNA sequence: TGCAGTGCTAGAGTAGACCCACCCTGGGACACTGAAGCTTTCTTT. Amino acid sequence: CSARVDPPWDTEAFF.

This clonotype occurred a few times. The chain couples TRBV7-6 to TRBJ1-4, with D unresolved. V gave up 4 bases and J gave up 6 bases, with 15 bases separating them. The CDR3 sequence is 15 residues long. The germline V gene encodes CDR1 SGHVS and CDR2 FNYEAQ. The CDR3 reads CASSSRPGADEKLFF. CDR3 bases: TGTGCCAGCAGCTCCCGTCCGGGAGCCGATGAAAAACTGTTTTTT.

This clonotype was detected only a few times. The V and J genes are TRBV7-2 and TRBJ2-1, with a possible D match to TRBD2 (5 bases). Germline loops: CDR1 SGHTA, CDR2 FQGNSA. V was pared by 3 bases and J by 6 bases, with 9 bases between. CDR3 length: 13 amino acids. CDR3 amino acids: CASSLGGPNEQFF. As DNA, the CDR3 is TGTGCCAGCAGCTTGGGCGGGCCCAATGAGCAGTTCTTC.

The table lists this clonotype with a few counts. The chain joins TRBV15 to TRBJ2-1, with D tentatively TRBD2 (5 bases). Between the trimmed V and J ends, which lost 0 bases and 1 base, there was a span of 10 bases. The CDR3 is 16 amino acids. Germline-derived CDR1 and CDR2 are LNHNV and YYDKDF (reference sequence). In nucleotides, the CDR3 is TGTGCCACCAGCAGAGATGGAGGCGGGTCCTACAATGAGCAGTTCTTC. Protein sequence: CATSRDGGGSYNEQFF.

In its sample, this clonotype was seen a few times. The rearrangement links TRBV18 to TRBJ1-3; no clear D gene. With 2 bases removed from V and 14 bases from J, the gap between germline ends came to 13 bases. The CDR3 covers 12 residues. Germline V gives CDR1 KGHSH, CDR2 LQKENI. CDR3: CASSPNQDPVYF. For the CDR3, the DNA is TGTGCCAGCTCACCAAACCAGGACCCTGTATATTTT.

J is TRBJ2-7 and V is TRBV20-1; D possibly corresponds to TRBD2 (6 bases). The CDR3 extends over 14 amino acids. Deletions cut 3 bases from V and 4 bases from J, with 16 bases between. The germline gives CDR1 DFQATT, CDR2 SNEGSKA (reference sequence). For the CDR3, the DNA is TGCAGTGCTAGCACGGCGGGAAAGGTGTACGAGCAGTACTTC. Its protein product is CSASTAGKVYEQYF.

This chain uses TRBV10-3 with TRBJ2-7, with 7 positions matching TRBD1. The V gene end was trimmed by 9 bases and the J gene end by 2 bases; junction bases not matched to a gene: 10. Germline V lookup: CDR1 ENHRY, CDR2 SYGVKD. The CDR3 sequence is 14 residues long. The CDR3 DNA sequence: TGTGCCATGGGGACCCGGGACAGCCCCTACGAGCAGTACTTC. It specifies CAMGTRDSPYEQYF.

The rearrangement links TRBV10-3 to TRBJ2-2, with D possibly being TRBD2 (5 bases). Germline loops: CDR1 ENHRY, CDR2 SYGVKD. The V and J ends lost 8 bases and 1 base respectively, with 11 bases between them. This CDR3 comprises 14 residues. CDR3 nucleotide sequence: TGTGCCATCGGGGAGCCGGGGAACACCGGGGAGCTGTTTTTT. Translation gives CAIGEPGNTGELFF.

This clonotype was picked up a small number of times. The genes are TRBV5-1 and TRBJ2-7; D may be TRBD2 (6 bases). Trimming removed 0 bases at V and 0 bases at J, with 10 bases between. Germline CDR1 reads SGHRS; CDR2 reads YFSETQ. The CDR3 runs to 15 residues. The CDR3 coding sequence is TGCGCCAGCAGCTTGGCCCCCGGGAGCTCCTACGAGCAGTACTTC. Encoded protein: CASSLAPGSSYEQYF.

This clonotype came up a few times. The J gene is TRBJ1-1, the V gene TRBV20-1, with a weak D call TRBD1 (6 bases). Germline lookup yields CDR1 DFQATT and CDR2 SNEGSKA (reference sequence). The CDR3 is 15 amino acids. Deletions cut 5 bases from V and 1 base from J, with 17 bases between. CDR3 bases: TGCAGTGCTTGCCATCAGGGGACCACGAACACTGAAGCTTTCTTT. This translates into CSACHQGTTNTEAFF.

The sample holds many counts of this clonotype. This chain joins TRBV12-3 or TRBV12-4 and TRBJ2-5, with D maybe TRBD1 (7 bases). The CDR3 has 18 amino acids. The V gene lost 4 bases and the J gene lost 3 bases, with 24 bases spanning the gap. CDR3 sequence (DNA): TGTGCCAGCAGTTCTCTTCCCCCTCTCCGCGGGACAGAAGAGACCCAGTACTTC. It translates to CASSSLPPLRGTEETQYF.

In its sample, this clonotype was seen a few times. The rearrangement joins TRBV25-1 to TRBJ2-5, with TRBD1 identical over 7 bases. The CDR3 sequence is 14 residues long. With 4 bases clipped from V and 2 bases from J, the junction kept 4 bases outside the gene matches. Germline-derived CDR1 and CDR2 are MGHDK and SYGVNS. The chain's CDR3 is CASSGRTGQETQYF. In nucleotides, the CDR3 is TGTGCCAGCAGTGGACGGACAGGTCAAGAGACCCAGTACTTC.

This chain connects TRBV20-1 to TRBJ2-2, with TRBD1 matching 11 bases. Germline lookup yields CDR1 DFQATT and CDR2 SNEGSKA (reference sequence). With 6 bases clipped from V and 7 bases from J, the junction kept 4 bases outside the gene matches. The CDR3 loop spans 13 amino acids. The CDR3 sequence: CSARDRGGGELFF. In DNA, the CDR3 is TGCAGTGCCAGGGACAGGGGGGGCGGGGAGCTGTTTTTT.

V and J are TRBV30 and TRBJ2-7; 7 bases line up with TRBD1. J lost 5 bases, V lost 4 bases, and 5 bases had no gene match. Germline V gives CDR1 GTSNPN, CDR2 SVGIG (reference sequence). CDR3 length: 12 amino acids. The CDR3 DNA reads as TGTGCCTGGACCCCAGGGGGACACGAGCAGTACTTC. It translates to CAWTPGGHEQYF.

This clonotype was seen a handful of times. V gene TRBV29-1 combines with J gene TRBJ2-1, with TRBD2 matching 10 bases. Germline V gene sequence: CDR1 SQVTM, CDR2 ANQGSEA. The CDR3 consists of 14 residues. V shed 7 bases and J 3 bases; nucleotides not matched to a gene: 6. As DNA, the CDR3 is TGCAGCGCCCGACCTAGCGGGGGCTACAATGAGCAGTTCTTC. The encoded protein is CSARPSGGYNEQFF.

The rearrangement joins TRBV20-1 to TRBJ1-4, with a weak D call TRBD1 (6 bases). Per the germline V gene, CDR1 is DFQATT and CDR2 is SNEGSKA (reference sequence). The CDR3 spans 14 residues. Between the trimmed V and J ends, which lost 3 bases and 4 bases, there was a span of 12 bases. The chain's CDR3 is CSASEGGINEKLFF. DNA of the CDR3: TGCAGTGCTAGTGAGGGGGGGATTAATGAAAAACTGTTTTTT.

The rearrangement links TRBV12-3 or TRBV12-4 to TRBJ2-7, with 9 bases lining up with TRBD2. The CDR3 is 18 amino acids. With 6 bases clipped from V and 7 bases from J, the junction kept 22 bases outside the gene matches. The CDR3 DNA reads TGTGCCAGCAGCTTCTTACCTGGGGGAGCGGGAGGTCAGACAGAGCAGTACTTC. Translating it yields CASSFLPGGAGGQTEQYF.